The clone carrying this TCR beta chain was seen a few times. These data come from a study of blood T cell repertoires in COVID-19. The CDR3 has 13 amino acids. The germline CDR1 and CDR2 sequences are WSHSY and SAAADI. V was shortened by 8 bases and J by 2 bases, with 11 bases between the two germline ends. The method was immunoSEQ multiplex PCR; TCRdb's version includes in-frame clones alone and lacks a portion of them. This sample has under 300,000 clones, with around 81% found just once. The sequencing sample was made of peripheral blood. The clonotype comes from a woman aged 55-75 years with active or convalescent COVID-19. The chain carries TRBV10-2 and TRBJ2-3; tentative D call: TRBD1 (6 bases). The CDR3 DNA follows: TGCGCCAGCTGCCGGGACAACACAGATACGCAGTATTTT. Protein product: CASCRDNTDTQYF.